Following are 7 T cell receptor beta chains from one sample sequenced in a study of blood T cell repertoires in COVID-19. Only in-frame clones appear in the TCRdb table, and some are missing; sequencing was by immunoSEQ multiplex PCR. Of some 80,000 clones in the sample, 90% to 95% were seen once. What was sequenced was peripheral blood. All receptors derive from a man aged 45-65 years with COVID-19, enrolled during active disease.

The chain combines TRBV29-1 with TRBJ2-5, with a weak D call TRBD1 (6 bases). Trimming left V 3 bases short and J 4 bases short, with 15 bases between. The CDR3 length is 14 residues. Looked up from germline, CDR1 is SQVTM and CDR2 is ANQGSEA. CDR3 loop: CSVERQGMVETQYF. In DNA form, the CDR3 reads TGCAGCGTTGAGCGGCAGGGGATGGTAGAGACCCAGTACTTC.

The chain uses TRBV30 and TRBJ1-3; the D gene is possibly TRBD1 (6 bases). The V end was cut by 2 bases, the J end by 2 bases, with 7 bases between. From germline, CDR1 is GTSNPN and CDR2 SVGIG (reference sequence). This CDR3 contains 13 residues. CDR3 in amino acids: CAWSRGTGNTIYF. CDR3 DNA sequence: TGTGCCTGGAGTAGGGGGACTGGAAACACCATATATTTT.

The chain recombines TRBV11-3 with TRBJ2-1, with 8 bases aligning to TRBD2. CDR1 is SGHNT and CDR2 is YENEEA in the germline V gene. V shed 5 bases, J shed 2 bases, and the junction held 5 bases outside the gene matches. The CDR3 is 15 amino acids. The CDR3 protein is CASSLLAGAYNEQFF. The CDR3 bases are TGTGCCAGCAGCCTTCTAGCGGGCGCCTACAATGAGCAGTTCTTC.

The CDR3 DNA sequence: TGCGCCAGCAGCCCCGGGGGGATAAATTACGAGCAGTACTTC. Encoded protein: CASSPGGINYEQYF. This chain links TRBV5-1 with TRBJ2-7; 7 bases align to TRBD2. The germline CDR1 and CDR2 sequences are SGHRS and YFSETQ. The CDR3 runs 14 residues. V lost 4 bases, J lost 4 bases, and 8 bases stayed unmatched.

This clone was counted between two and nine times. V usage is TRBV7-2 and J usage is TRBJ2-2; TRBD1 is a possible D gene (8 bases). The CDR3 has 16 residues. Germline V lookup: CDR1 SGHTA, CDR2 FQGNSA. Trimming took off 5 bases at V and 4 bases at J, with 17 bases between the two ends. As DNA, the CDR3 is TGTGCCAGCAGCACAGGACAGGGCGGGGGCACCGGGGAGCTGTTTTTT. It encodes CASSTGQGGGTGELFF.

This clone was found once. The V call is TRBV30, the J call TRBJ1-1, with TRBD1 identical over 7 bases. Germline V gene lookup returns CDR1 GTSNPN and CDR2 SVGIG (reference sequence). The trim removed 5 bases at V and 8 bases at J, leaving 5 bases unmatched. The CDR3 has 11 amino acids. DNA of the CDR3: TGTGCCTGGGCTACGACAGGGGAAGCTTTCTTT. This translates into CAWATTGEAFF. Filled out from reference TRBV30 and TRBJ1-1, the complete variable domain reads SQTIHQWPATLVQPVGSPLSLECTVEGTSNPNLYWYRQAAGRGLQLLFYSVGIGQISSEVPQNLSASRPQDRQFILSSKKLLLSDSGFYLCAWATTGEAFFGQGTRLTVV.

The rearrangement joins TRBV6-5 to TRBJ2-3, with 7 bases lining up with TRBD2. This CDR3 is 15 amino acids long. Germline CDR1 and CDR2: MNHEY and SVGAGI. The J segment lost 0 bases and the V segment lost 2 bases, leaving 2 bases of the junction unmatched. This CDR3 reads CASSYSSGSTDTQYF. The CDR3 DNA reads TGTGCCAGCAGTTACAGTAGCGGGAGCACAGATACGCAGTATTTT.